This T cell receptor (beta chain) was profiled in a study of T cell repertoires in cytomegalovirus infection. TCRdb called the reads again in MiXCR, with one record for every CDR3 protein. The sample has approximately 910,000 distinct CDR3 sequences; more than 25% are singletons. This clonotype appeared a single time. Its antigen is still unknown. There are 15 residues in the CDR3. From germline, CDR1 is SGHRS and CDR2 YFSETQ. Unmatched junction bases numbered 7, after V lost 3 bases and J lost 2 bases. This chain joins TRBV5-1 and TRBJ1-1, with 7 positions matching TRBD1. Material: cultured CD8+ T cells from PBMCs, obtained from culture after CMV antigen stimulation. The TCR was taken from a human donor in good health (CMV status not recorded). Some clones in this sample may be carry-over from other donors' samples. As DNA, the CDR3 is TGCGCCAGCAGCTCGGGGTGGGACAGTAACACTGAAGCTTTCTTT. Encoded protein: CASSSGWDSNTEAFF.